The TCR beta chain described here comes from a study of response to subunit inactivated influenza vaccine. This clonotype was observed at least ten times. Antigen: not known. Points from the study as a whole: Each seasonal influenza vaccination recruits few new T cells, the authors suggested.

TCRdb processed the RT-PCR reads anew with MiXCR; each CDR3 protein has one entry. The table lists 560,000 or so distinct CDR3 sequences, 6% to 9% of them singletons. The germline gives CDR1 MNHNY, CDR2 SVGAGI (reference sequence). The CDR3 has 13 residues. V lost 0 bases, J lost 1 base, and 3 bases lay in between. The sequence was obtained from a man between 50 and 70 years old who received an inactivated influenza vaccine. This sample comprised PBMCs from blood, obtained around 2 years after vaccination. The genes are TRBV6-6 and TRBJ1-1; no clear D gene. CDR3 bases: TGTGCCAGCAGTTACTCCCAGAACACTGAAGCTTTCTTT. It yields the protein CASSYSQNTEAFF.